The present T cell receptor (beta chain) was sequenced within a study of T cell responses to AZD1222 COVID-19 vaccine. Study background: Second-dose recipients at about 4 or about 12 weeks were treated as one pooled group. Points from the study as a whole: Possibly, clonal diversity was underestimated; donors were largely white British and included more females. Repertoire sampling was restricted to post-peak T cell response timepoints. The study found vaccine-associated CD4 TCRs spanning spike, dominant at 160-218 and 743-854.

On this clone: What it binds is unknown.

V shed 8 bases, J shed 1 base, and the junction held 10 bases outside the gene matches. CDR3 length: 15 residues. CDR1 and CDR2 (germline): MDHEN, SYDVKM. Measured with immunoSEQ multiplex PCR; TCRdb has only the in-frame clones, and not every one. Of about 110,000 clones listed, 92% were seen once; the top ten hold roughly 7.8%. The chain carries TRBV28 and TRBJ1-1, with 7 bases matching TRBD1. The material sequenced was peripheral blood, taken on day 0 of AZD1222 vaccination. The receptor's source is an adult in good health. This chain's CDR3 is CASFRDSLGNTEAFF. The CDR3 DNA sequence: TGTGCCAGCTTTCGGGACAGCTTGGGGAACACTGAAGCTTTCTTT.